These 21 T cell receptor beta chains were all obtained from the same sample, sequenced in a study of T cell repertoires in cytomegalovirus infection. These TCRs are of unknown antigen specificity. From the reads, TCRdb called clonotypes with MiXCR, one entry per CDR3 protein. The sample has about 130,000 distinct CDR3 sequences; 20% to 30% are singletons. Sequenced material: PBMCs, sequenced either directly or after in vitro stimulation (not recorded which). All receptors come from a human donor in good health (CMV status not recorded). Some clones in this sample may be carry-over from other donors' samples.

This clonotype was seen at least ten times. This chain joins TRBV7-8 and TRBJ2-3, with D possibly matching TRBD2 (5 bases). This CDR3 spans 14 amino acids. Germline assignment: CDR1 SGHVS and CDR2 FQNEAQ. The V end lost 5 bases, the J end lost 6 bases, and 15 bases lay between the germline ends. The CDR3 nucleotides are TGTGCCAGCAGCCCCCGGGGTGTCTTGGATACGCAGTATTTT. Residues: CASSPRGVLDTQYF.

This chain joins TRBV6-2 or TRBV6-3 and TRBJ2-6, with a weak D call TRBD2 (5 bases). The CDR3 has 15 residues. Germline V gives CDR1 MNHEY, CDR2 SVGEGT. V dropped 7 bases and J dropped 2 bases, with 12 bases sitting between them. The CDR3 DNA reads as TGTGCCAGCACCCCGTCGGGGACTGGGGCCAACGTCCTGACTTTC. Translated, it gives CASTPSGTGANVLTF.

J is TRBJ1-1 and V is TRBV2, with D unclear. CDR3 length: 13 residues. Trimming took 7 bases from V and 2 from J, leaving 11 bases between them. Germline lookup yields CDR1 SNHLY and CDR2 FYNNEI. CDR3 sequence: CASTTNRNTEAFF. The CDR3 bases are TGTGCCAGCACCACAAACAGAAACACTGAAGCTTTCTTT.

This clonotype was seen many times. V and J are TRBV7-2 and TRBJ2-1; D gene ambiguous. Deletions cut 6 bases from V and 0 bases from J, with 9 bases between. The CDR3 contains 14 residues. Germline-derived CDR1 and CDR2 are SGHTA and FQGNSA. For the CDR3, the DNA is TGTGCCAGCAGTCCCTTCTCCTCCTACAATGAGCAGTTCTTC. Translated: CASSPFSSYNEQFF.

The chain is built from TRBV19 and TRBJ2-1; 14 bases line up with TRBD2. Germline values: CDR1 LNHDA, CDR2 SQIVND (reference sequence). Trimming removed 3 bases from V and 9 bases from J; junction bases left unmatched: 10. The CDR3 consists of 17 residues. The CDR3 loop reads CASSIRGLAGGSGEQFF. In DNA, the CDR3 is TGTGCCAGTAGTATCCGAGGACTAGCGGGAGGATCGGGTGAGCAGTTCTTC. Full variable domain (outside the CDR3, taken from reference TRBV19 and TRBJ2-1): DGGITQSPKYLFRKEGQNVTLSCEQNLNHDAMYWYRQDPGQGLRLIYYSQIVNDFQKGDIAEGYSVSREKKESFPLTVTSAQKNPTAFYLCASSIRGLAGGSGEQFFGPGTRLTVL.

The V call is TRBV6-2 or TRBV6-3, the J call TRBJ1-1, with D unresolved. Germline lookup yields CDR1 MNHEY and CDR2 SVGEGT. The CDR3 is made up of 14 amino acids. The V gene lost 8 bases and the J gene lost 10 bases, with 23 bases spanning the gap. The CDR3 region has the DNA TGTGCCAGCGGACTTCTTATGGACCCCCTAGGAGCTTTCTTT. This translates into CASGLLMDPLGAFF.

This rearrangement joins TRBV12-3 or TRBV12-4 to TRBJ2-7; D unresolved. This CDR3 has 11 residues. Trimming took off 6 bases at V and 6 bases at J, with 9 bases between the two ends. CDR3 sequence reads: CASSPFGEQYV. As DNA, the CDR3 is TGTGCCAGCAGCCCCTTCGGCGAGCAGTACGTC.

The genes are TRBV28 and TRBJ2-1, with TRBD2 matching over 7 bases. V lost 7 bases to trimming and J lost 2 bases; unmatched junction nucleotides: 8. Germline lookup yields CDR1 MDHEN and CDR2 SYDVKM. The CDR3 extends over 15 amino acids. CDR3 loop: CASTQRGKTYNEQFF. The CDR3 bases are TGTGCCAGCACCCAGCGGGGCAAAACCTACAATGAGCAGTTCTTC.

About this clonotype: With a much larger clone just one base away, this may be a read error. V gene TRBV7-2 combines with J gene TRBJ2-5; a possible D gene is TRBD1 (5 bases). Germline V gives CDR1 SGHTA, CDR2 FQGNSA. V was cut by 3 bases and J by 3 bases, with 11 bases left in between. The CDR3 covers 14 residues. For the CDR3, the DNA is TGTGCCAGCAGCTTTCATGGCAGGGAAGAGACCCAGTACTTC. This encodes CASSFHGREETQYF.

This chain connects TRBV7-2 to TRBJ2-3; D may correspond to TRBD1 or TRBD2 (5 bases each). Trimming left V 7 bases short and J 1 base short, with 12 bases between. This CDR3 contains 14 residues. The germline gives CDR1 SGHTA, CDR2 FQGNSA. CDR3 nucleotides: TGTGCCAGCATCCTCGTGGGGGGCACAGATACGCAGTATTTT. This gives the protein CASILVGGTDTQYF.

The sample holds many counts of this clonotype. The CDR3 reads CASKGLAGASYNEQFF. For the CDR3, the DNA is TGTGCCAGCAAGGGGCTAGCGGGAGCCTCCTACAATGAGCAGTTCTTC. The chain employs TRBV12-3 or TRBV12-4 and TRBJ2-1; 10 nucleotides line up with TRBD2. V shed 7 bases and J 0 bases; nucleotides not matched to a gene: 6. The CDR3 length is 16 residues.

The chain carries TRBV4-1 and TRBJ1-5; D unclear. CDR3 size: 17 residues. Trimming shortened V by 1 base and J by 0 bases, and 13 bases separated the two germline ends. CDR1 and CDR2 from the germline V gene are MGHRA and YSYEKL. For the CDR3, the DNA is TGCGCCAGCAGCCAAGTTTGGATGACACTTAGCAATCAGCCCCAGCATTTT. Translation gives CASSQVWMTLSNQPQHF.

This clonotype was recorded many times. The rearrangement uses TRBV6-2 or TRBV6-3 and TRBJ2-7; tentative D call: TRBD2 (6 bases). The germline V gene encodes CDR1 MNHEY and CDR2 SVGEGT. The CDR3 consists of 16 residues. V gave up 6 bases and J gave up 7 bases, with 25 bases separating them. DNA of the CDR3: TGTGCCAGCAGCACGAACCGGGACTGGGCCTACGTAGAGCAGTACTTC. This translates into CASSTNRDWAYVEQYF.

The table lists this clonotype with a few counts. The chain joins TRBV6-5 to TRBJ2-6, with D unresolved. The CDR3 has 14 residues. The ends were cut back, 6 bases at V and 0 bases at J, with 6 bases in the middle. Germline CDR1 is MNHEY and CDR2 is SVGAGI. The CDR3 sequence is CASRTSSGANVLTF. The CDR3 DNA reads as TGTGCCAGCAGGACGTCCTCTGGGGCCAACGTCCTGACTTTC.

This clonotype was seen only a few times. The genes are TRBV28 and TRBJ1-2; a possible D gene is TRBD1 (5 bases). The CDR3 is made up of 12 amino acids. Germline values: CDR1 MDHEN, CDR2 SYDVKM. V dropped 4 bases and J dropped 8 bases, with 11 bases sitting between them. The CDR3, as DNA: TGTGCCAGCAGTTCAGGGTGGAAGGGCTACACCTTC. This translates into CASSSGWKGYTF.

V is TRBV2 and J is TRBJ2-3; 8 bases match TRBD2. The CDR3 sequence is 15 residues long. CDR1 and CDR2 (germline): SNHLY, FYNNEI. V lost 7 bases to trimming and J lost 5 bases; unmatched junction nucleotides: 11. The CDR3 reads CASKGFAGGGDTQYF. The CDR3 nucleotides are TGTGCCAGCAAAGGTTTTGCGGGAGGAGGAGATACGCAGTATTTT.

The chain links TRBV7-2 to TRBJ2-1; D gene uncertain. The length of the CDR3 is 12 residues. Trimming pared 2 bases from V and 3 bases from J, leaving 2 bases between. Germline CDR1 SGHTA, CDR2 FQGNSA. In DNA form, the CDR3 reads TGTGCCAGCAGCTTAAACTACAATGAGCAGTTCTTC. It translates to CASSLNYNEQFF.

This chain joins TRBV6-2 or TRBV6-3 and TRBJ2-7; TRBD1 might be the D (5 bases). The V end lost 4 bases, the J end lost 4 bases, and 17 bases lay between the germline ends. Germline V gene data show CDR1 as MNHEY and CDR2 as SVGEGT. This CDR3 region has 15 residues. The CDR3 region is CASSLPRAGSYEQYF. As DNA, the CDR3 is TGTGCCAGCAGTTTACCCAGAGCAGGGTCGTACGAGCAGTACTTC.

V usage is TRBV11-2 and J usage is TRBJ2-5, with D tentatively TRBD1 (6 bases). Germline V gene lookup returns CDR1 SGHAT and CDR2 FQNNGV. The CDR3 consists of 15 residues. Trimming shortened V by 2 bases and J by 3 bases, and 13 bases separated the two germline ends. CDR3 loop: CASSLYGTIEETQYF. The CDR3 DNA reads as TGTGCCAGCAGCTTATACGGGACAATTGAAGAGACCCAGTACTTC.

This sequence joins TRBV9 and TRBJ2-2; 11 nucleotides align to TRBD2. This CDR3 has 18 amino acids. The germline gives CDR1 SGDLS, CDR2 YYNGEE. J gave up 0 bases and V 2 bases, and 6 bases lay outside the gene matches. CDR3 in amino acids: CASSVDGSGRANTGELFF. The CDR3 DNA is TGTGCCAGCAGCGTTGATGGTAGCGGGAGGGCGAACACCGGGGAGCTGTTTTTT.

V and J are TRBV28 and TRBJ2-4; a possible D gene is TRBD2 (5 bases). Germline CDR1 reads MDHEN; CDR2 reads SYDVKM. The CDR3 runs to 15 residues. V lost 7 bases, J lost 0 bases, and 13 bases lay in between. CDR3 loop: CASKPGELAKNIQYF. In DNA, the CDR3 is TGTGCCAGCAAGCCCGGGGAACTAGCCAAAAACATTCAGTACTTC.